In its sample, the clone carrying this T cell receptor (beta chain) was seen a few times. This CDR3 has 15 residues. The germline V gene has CDR1 MNHEY and CDR2 SVGEGT. V shed 0 bases and J shed 2 bases, with 7 bases lying between them. This specimen comes from a study of patients and donors after allogeneic stem cell transplantation. TCRdb used MiXCR to reprocess the RT-PCR reads, holding one entry per CDR3 protein. This table has roughly 940,000 distinct CDR3 sequences, more than 15% appearing once. Sequencing was carried out using blood, either unsorted or a sorted T cell fraction (not recorded which). The genes are TRBV6-2 or TRBV6-3 and TRBJ2-2; D gene uncertain. The receptor comes from a human donor who was either an allogeneic HSCT recipient or a stem cell or donor lymphocyte infusion donor (not recorded which). It is not recorded whose cells these are; they may come from a transplant donor. The CDR3 bases are TGTGCCAGCAGTTACTCGTACGGTAACACCGGGGAGCTGTTTTTT. The encoded protein is CASSYSYGNTGELFF.